A single sample is the source of the 23 T cell receptor beta chains below, sequenced in a study of shared clonotypes between healthy human individuals. Assay used: immunoSEQ multiplex PCR; TCRdb lists only in-frame clones, some missing. The repertoire holds about 2,200,000 clones, with approximately 94% as singletons. In the naive CD8 group, cells lacked CD45RO and were positively selected for CCR7, so terminally differentiated effector memory CD45RA+ cells were left out. What was sequenced was naive CD8+ T cells from PBMCs. These receptors came from a man aged 18 to 29 in good health. Some clones in this sample may be carry-over from other donors' samples.

This clone came up once. The chain combines TRBV9 with TRBJ2-7; D ambiguous. Germline loops: CDR1 SGDLS, CDR2 YYNGEE. The V gene lost 0 bases and the J gene lost 3 bases, with 13 bases spanning the gap. The CDR3 totals 15 residues. CDR3 residues: CASSVDFSPVYEQYF. DNA of the CDR3: TGTGCCAGCAGCGTAGATTTCTCGCCAGTCTACGAGCAGTACTTC.

A few counts support this clone. The V call is TRBV28, the J call TRBJ1-5; D perhaps matches TRBD1 (5 bases). V was cut by 6 bases and J by 11 bases, with 20 bases left in between. Germline-derived CDR1 and CDR2 are MDHEN and SYDVKM. The CDR3 loop spans 14 amino acids. The CDR3 sequence: CASRLQGSASAQHF. CDR3 DNA sequence: TGTGCCAGCAGACTTCAGGGATCAGCTTCAGCCCAGCATTTT.

The chain recombines TRBV7-9 with TRBJ2-3, with D maybe TRBD2 (7 bases). The CDR3 has 18 amino acids. Germline CDR1 SEHNR, CDR2 FQNEAQ (reference sequence). Trimming removed 5 bases at V and 0 bases at J, with 21 bases between. The CDR3 is CASSTSRGAGPSTDTQYF. The CDR3 bases are TGTGCCAGCAGCACCTCCCGGGGGGCGGGTCCAAGCACAGATACGCAGTATTTT.

The chain recombines TRBV28 with TRBJ1-1; D remains ambiguous. V was cut by 6 bases and J by 0 bases, with 11 bases left in between. The CDR3 runs 14 residues. Germline V lookup: CDR1 MDHEN, CDR2 SYDVKM. The CDR3 is CASRTMAMNTEAFF. The CDR3 DNA reads as TGTGCCAGCAGGACTATGGCCATGAACACTGAAGCTTTCTTT.

V usage is TRBV7-9 and J usage is TRBJ1-2; D gene ambiguous. The germline V and J ends were trimmed by 8 bases and 4 bases, with 11 bases remaining between them. The CDR3 sequence is 12 residues long. Germline V CDR1 and CDR2: SEHNR, FQNEAQ (reference sequence). The CDR3 region is CASRGGSYGYTF. The CDR3 nucleotides read TGTGCCAGCCGGGGAGGTTCCTATGGCTACACCTTC. Based on the CDR3 plus reference TRBV7-9 and TRBJ1-2, the full variable domain is DTGVSQNPRHKITKRGQNVTFRCDPISEHNRLYWYRQTLGQGPEFLTYFQNEAQLEKSRLLSDRFSAERPKGSFSTLEIQRTEQGDSAMYLCASRGGSYGYTFGSGTRLTVV.

V usage is TRBV4-1 and J usage is TRBJ2-2, with 9 bases aligning to TRBD2. The V and J ends lost 4 bases and 5 bases, in that order; junction bases with no gene match: 11. Germline V CDR1 and CDR2: MGHRA, YSYEKL. This CDR3 is built from 17 residues. The CDR3, as DNA: TGCGCCAGCAGCCCAGTCCTCGGGGGACTAGCTACCGGGGAGCTGTTTTTT. Amino acids: CASSPVLGGLATGELFF.

The chain is built from TRBV7-3 and TRBJ1-2; D is possibly TRBD1 (6 bases). The germline CDR1 and CDR2 sequences are SGHTA and FQGTGA. V lost 4 bases and J 6 bases, leaving 18 bases between the germline ends. This CDR3 spans 15 amino acids. CDR3 bases: TGTGCCAGCAGCTCAAATGGTTGGCAGGGGCATGGCTACACCTTC. It encodes CASSSNGWQGHGYTF.

The CDR3 coding sequence is TGTGCCAGCAGTTCGGACAGGGGATACTACGAGCAGTACTTC. Amino acids: CASSSDRGYYEQYF. The V call is TRBV6-5, the J call TRBJ2-7, with 9 bases aligning to TRBD1. Germline V gene data show CDR1 as MNHEY and CDR2 as SVGAGI. CDR3 length equals 14 residues. V dropped 4 bases and J dropped 3; count of bases not matched to a gene: 4.

In regard to this clone: This sample also contains other DNA sequences that code for the same CDR3. The chain links TRBV27 to TRBJ2-3, with D perhaps given as TRBD1 or TRBD2 (5 bases each). From germline, CDR1 is MNHEY and CDR2 SMNVEV (reference sequence). Trimming left V 3 bases short and J 10 bases short, with 8 bases between. The CDR3 consists of 11 residues. CDR3 bases: TGTGCCAGCAGTTTGGGGGTTTCGCAGTATTTT. Translated, it gives CASSLGVSQYF.

The J gene is TRBJ1-2, the V gene TRBV28; tentative D call: TRBD1 (6 bases). The germline gives CDR1 MDHEN, CDR2 SYDVKM. CDR3 size: 13 residues. The V end lost 6 bases, the J end lost 4 bases, and 12 bases lay between the germline ends. In DNA, the CDR3 is TGTGCCAGCAGCCCGGACAGTACCTATGGCTACACCTTC. Encoded protein: CASSPDSTYGYTF.

The chain uses TRBV7-2 and TRBJ1-4; a weak D match, TRBD1 (5 bases). Trimming removed 3 bases at V and 4 bases at J, with 18 bases between. Germline V gene data show CDR1 as SGHTA and CDR2 as FQGNSA. This CDR3 has 17 amino acids. Written as DNA, the CDR3 is TGTGCCAGCAGCTTGGGACCCCCCGGTAGCCTTAATGAAAAACTGTTTTTT. It encodes CASSLGPPGSLNEKLFF. The full variable domain, its missing parts supplied by reference TRBV7-2 and TRBJ1-4, is GAGVSQSPSNKVTEKGKDVELRCDPISGHTALYWYRQSLGQGLEFLIYFQGNSAPDKSGLPSDRFSAERTGGSVSTLTIQRTQQEDSAVYLCASSLGPPGSLNEKLFFGSGTQLSVL.

The J gene is TRBJ2-5, the V gene TRBV4-3, with unresolved D. The ends were cut back, 4 bases at V and 0 bases at J, with 12 bases in the middle. The CDR3 totals 15 residues. Germline V gene lookup returns CDR1 LGHNA and CDR2 YSLEER. The CDR3 nucleotides are TGCGCCAGCAGCCGGCTGACCTGGGACCAAGAGACCCAGTACTTC. It specifies CASSRLTWDQETQYF.

The chain links TRBV6-5 to TRBJ2-1, with D tentatively TRBD1 (6 bases). Germline loops: CDR1 MNHEY, CDR2 SVGAGI. The CDR3 consists of 15 residues. With 8 bases removed from V and 4 bases from J, the gap between germline ends came to 18 bases. CDR3 amino acids: CASQAEDSLYNEQFF. The CDR3 nucleotides are TGTGCCAGCCAAGCCGAGGACAGCCTATACAATGAGCAGTTCTTC.

This rearrangement joins TRBV28 to TRBJ1-1, with no clear D. This CDR3 region has 14 residues. Germline loops: CDR1 MDHEN, CDR2 SYDVKM. V shed 2 bases and J shed 4 bases, with 11 bases lying between them. CDR3 in DNA: TGTGCCAGCAGTTTAAATGCAAGGAGCACTGAAGCTTTCTTT. Amino acids: CASSLNARSTEAFF.

The chain couples TRBV5-1 to TRBJ2-3; 11 nucleotides align to TRBD2. The germline V gene has CDR1 SGHRS and CDR2 YFSETQ. V lost 0 bases, J lost 3 bases, and 6 bases stayed unmatched. The CDR3 runs 17 residues. CDR3 residues: CASSLEVTSGKTDTQYF. CDR3 DNA sequence: TGCGCCAGCAGCTTGGAGGTGACTAGCGGGAAAACAGATACGCAGTATTTT.

The chain links TRBV19 to TRBJ2-7, with 8 bases fitting TRBD1. The CDR3 totals 15 residues. Germline trimming cut 4 bases from V and 3 bases from J; bases unmatched to any gene: 8. Germline loops: CDR1 LNHDA, CDR2 SQIVND (reference sequence). The chain's CDR3 is CASSTRQGMSYEQYF. The CDR3 DNA follows: TGTGCCAGTAGTACCCGACAGGGGATGAGCTACGAGCAGTACTTC.

This rearrangement joins TRBV11-1 to TRBJ2-2; TRBD2 agrees at 10 bases. This CDR3 has 15 residues. J gave up 6 bases and V 5 bases, and 6 bases lay outside the gene matches. In germline, CDR1 is SGHAT, CDR2 FQDESV (reference sequence). CDR3 region: CASSQTSGRAGELFF. In nucleotides, the CDR3 is TGTGCCAGCAGCCAAACAAGCGGGAGGGCCGGGGAGCTGTTTTTT.

This clone was detected only a few times. V usage is TRBV27 and J usage is TRBJ1-1, with D possibly matching TRBD1 (5 bases). In germline, CDR1 is MNHEY, CDR2 SMNVEV (reference sequence). The ends were cut back, 2 bases at V and 3 bases at J, with 13 bases in the middle. The CDR3 length is 15 residues. The CDR3 protein is CASSLGGNGDTEAFF. Written as DNA, the CDR3 is TGTGCCAGCAGTTTAGGGGGGAATGGTGACACTGAAGCTTTCTTT.

The chain carries TRBV14 and TRBJ2-3, with D uncertain. Trimming left V 4 bases short and J 6 bases short, with 11 bases between. The CDR3 is 13 amino acids. CDR1 SGHDN and CDR2 FVKESK come from the germline V gene. DNA for the CDR3: TGTGCCAGCAGCCCCTTCATAAGGGATACGCAGTATTTT. It specifies CASSPFIRDTQYF.

Notes on this clone: Additional DNA sequences in this sample encode the identical CDR3. The rearrangement uses TRBV5-6 and TRBJ1-1; TRBD1 matches 12 bases. This CDR3 contains 13 residues. J lost 8 bases, V lost 5 bases, and 4 bases had no gene match. Germline CDR1 is SGHDT and CDR2 is YYEEEE. The CDR3 loop reads CASSLGTGGEAFF. The CDR3 DNA is TGTGCCAGCAGTCTTGGGACAGGGGGCGAAGCTTTCTTT.

This clone was detected only once. The rearrangement uses TRBV7-9 and TRBJ2-7; D is unresolved. Germline V lookup: CDR1 SEHNR, CDR2 FQNEAQ (reference sequence). The CDR3 sequence is 14 residues long. Trimming cost V 4 bases and J 4 bases, with 14 bases left between them. CDR3 sequence: CASSSYHGVYEQYF. CDR3 DNA sequence: TGTGCCAGCAGCTCTTACCATGGGGTGTACGAGCAGTACTTC.

The J gene is TRBJ2-7, the V gene TRBV13; weak D call: TRBD1 (5 bases). The CDR3 loop spans 14 amino acids. CDR1 and CDR2 from the germline V gene are PRHDT and FYEKMQ (reference sequence). Trimming took off 1 base at V and 5 bases at J, with 12 bases between the two ends. Here the CDR3 reads CASSLVGQGDEQYF. The CDR3 nucleotides read TGTGCCAGCAGCTTAGTGGGGCAGGGCGACGAGCAGTACTTC.

This chain uses TRBV29-1 with TRBJ2-1; 8 positions match TRBD2. Trimming at V came to 7 bases and at J to 4 bases, leaving 6 bases not matched to a gene. This CDR3 is built from 13 residues. Germline V gene lookup returns CDR1 SQVTM and CDR2 ANQGSEA. CDR3 protein: CSGREGNYNEQFF. DNA for the CDR3: TGCAGCGGCCGGGAGGGGAATTACAATGAGCAGTTCTTC.